This T cell receptor beta chain emerged from a study of OX40 agonist ivuxolimab in advanced cancers. This table comes from immunoSEQ multiplex PCR, and its TCRdb copy is limited to in-frame clones, with some not included. This table holds 35,000 to 45,000 clones, 80% to 90% found once. The length of the CDR3 is 13 residues. Germline CDR1 and CDR2: MNHNS and SASEGT. V lost 1 base to trimming and J lost 5 bases, with 5 bases between them. This clonotype was obtained from an adult with an advanced solid tumor such as melanoma, head and neck, liver or kidney cancer. The source was CD4+ or CD8+ T cells sorted from blood, collected in a trial of the OX40 agonist ivuxolimab. V usage is TRBV6-1 and J usage is TRBJ2-2; D uncertain. The CDR3, as DNA: TGTGCCAGCAGTGAAGGGTGGACCGGGGAGCTGTTTTTT. This translates into CASSEGWTGELFF.